Here is one T cell receptor (beta chain) with its context. The antigen it binds to is not known. There are no base qualities to consult, and no much larger clone falls within one base. For sequencing of the TCRbeta CDR3 region, genomic DNA was extracted from the sorted cells. The immunoSEQ Assay was used for sequencing of TCRbeta CDR3 regions. The immuneACCESS repertoire file appears here via TCRdb, limited to in-frame rearrangements. These files lack a portion of the clones; in checked studies, under half of the deficit traces to unresolved V genes, and the cause of the others is not known. Within this sample are around 70,000 clones, with about 85% of them counted one time only. The top ten clonotypes cover about 0.57% of the sample. V is clipped by 3 bases and J by 2 bases, and the sequence between their germline boundaries is 11 bases long. Based on the germline V gene, the CDR1 and CDR2 sequences are SGHVS and FQNEAQ. From its cysteine to its phenylalanine, the CDR3 spans 15 amino acids. Left in the record is the CDR3 DNA by itself, 45 bases read in frame from the first base.

This entry belongs to a study of OX40 agonist ivuxolimab in advanced cancers. About the investigation overall: Ivuxolimab was a fully human IgG2 agonistic monoclonal antibody targeting the costimulatory receptor OX40 (CD134). In the dose-escalation cohort, roughly 80% of patients were male, and the mean age was roughly 60 years, with a range of roughly 23 to 85. The monotherapy dose-escalation portion (N of about 50 patients) of the phase I ivuxolimab trial is reported in the paper. Partial responses occurred in three dose-escalation patients: two with cutaneous melanoma and one with hepatocellular carcinoma. Among the 50 to 55 dose-escalation patients, about 20 had hepatocellular carcinoma, around 15 melanoma, 9 renal cell carcinoma and 9 head and neck cancer. Prior anti-PD-1, anti-PD-L1 or anti-CTLA-4 therapy was permitted, and about two fifths of dose-escalation patients had received checkpoint inhibitors. Intravenous ivuxolimab was administered to patients every 2 weeks at six dose levels: 0.01, 0.1, 0.3, 1.5, 3 and 10 mg/kg. Peripheral TCRbeta sequencing was intended to test whether TCR sequence diversity was altered and clonal T-cell expansion was caused by ivuxolimab.

What the study reported, not specific to this receptor: At doses of 0.1 to 3.0 mg/kg, clonal expansion of both CD4+ and CD8+ T cells in blood was seen between baseline and week 6. After ivuxolimab, expanded clones were on average more numerous among CD8+ T cells than among CD4+ T cells. In the 0.1-3.0 mg/kg groups, partial responders had among the lowest normalized peripheral clonal expansion, particularly in CD8+ T cells. Low levels of normalized T-cell clonal expansion were also seen in some nonresponding patients. Which antigens the clonally expanded peripheral T cells were specific for was not determined.

Patients with autoimmune disease history or receiving systemic immunosuppression were excluded from the trial. Peripheral blood for TCR sequencing was collected from all dose cohorts at baseline, on cycle 4 day 1, and on cycle 7 day 1. The samples were drawn from a first-in-human, open-label, multicenter phase I dose-escalation trial of ivuxolimab. Adults with locally advanced or metastatic melanoma, renal cell carcinoma, hepatocellular carcinoma or head and neck squamous cell carcinoma were enrolled in the trial. CD4+ and CD8+ T cells were sorted separately from peripheral blood before TCR sequencing.

This receptor was identified in an adult with an advanced solid tumor such as melanoma, head and neck, liver or kidney cancer. The sequence joins TRBV7-8 to TRBJ1-3; tentative D gene TRBD1, with 6 bases matching. This material consisted of CD4+ or CD8+ T cells sorted from blood, taken in a trial of the OX40 agonist ivuxolimab. For the CDR3, the sequence is CASSFSQGPGNTIYF. The DNA is as follows: TGTGCCAGCAGCTTCTCACAGGGACCTGGAAACACCATATATTTT.